A selection of T cell receptor beta chains follows, all from one sample in a study of T cell repertoires in cytomegalovirus infection. TCRdb ran MiXCR on the reads and lists one entry per CDR3 protein. The sample has around 58,000 distinct CDR3 sequences; around 20% are singletons. Antigens for these TCRs are unknown. The specimen was CD8+ T cells from cultured PBMCs, collected from culture after CMV antigen stimulation. The receptor source for this set is a human donor in good health (CMV status not recorded). Some clones in this sample may be carry-over from other donors' samples. Each CDR3 is given without its conserved first and last residue.

v_gene,len,CDR3aa
TRBV27,12,ASSSGRLNYGYT
TRBV7-8,15,ASQLGLSILGSTEAF
TRBV7-8,14,ASSLAVAGLRNEQF
TRBV11-1,13,ASSGGTGVSYEQY
TRBV4-1,12,ASSPQRGGNEQF
TRBV6-5,13,ASSYTSGGADTQY
TRBV20-1,12,SAGDRGSPYEQY
TRBV6-2/TRBV6-3,10,ASSLAVYEQY
TRBV14,11,ASSQASGVPQY
TRBV4-3,13,ASSQLGSGGYEQF
TRBV27,13,ASIRSRPTHVEAF
TRBV7-2,11,ASSHDISYEQY
TRBV7-2,12,ASSLGPSPDVGY